The 5 T cell receptor beta chains in this list originate from one sample, sequenced in a study of cytomegalovirus exposure and HLA in healthy donors. This PCR relied on a set of 60 Vbeta primers and 13 Jbeta primers. Sequencing used immunoSEQ multiplex PCR; TCRdb keeps in-frame clones, though not all of them. The table records 150,000 to 200,000 clones, roughly 74% of them present only once. Sequencing used PBMCs. The source of these receptors is a woman in her 30s in good health and CMV-seropositive.

The gene calls are TRBV19 and TRBJ1-5, with a weak D call TRBD1 (6 bases). The V gene's germline CDR1 is LNHDA and CDR2 SQIVND (reference sequence). The CDR3 is 13 residues long. V was cut by 7 bases and J by 10 bases, with 17 bases left in between. CDR3 sequence reads: CASIGDKNYPQHF. The CDR3 nucleotides are TGTGCCAGTATAGGGGACAAGAATTATCCCCAGCATTTT.

This rearrangement joins TRBV5-8 to TRBJ2-7; 7 bases map to TRBD2. CDR1 is SGHTS, CDR2 YDEGEE, per germline. This CDR3 spans 12 amino acids. V was clipped by 5 bases and J by 4 bases; unmatched bases: 3. CDR3 region: CASRLAVYEQYF. CDR3 coding DNA: TGTGCCAGCAGGCTAGCGGTTTACGAGCAGTACTTC. The variable domain in full, completed from reference TRBV5-8 and TRBJ2-7, reads EAGVTQSPTHLIKTRGQQATLRCSPISGHTSVYWYQQALGLGLQFLLWYDEGEERNRGNFPPRFSGRQFPNYSSELNVNALELEDSALYLCASRLAVYEQYFGPGTRLTVT.

This clone showed up just once. The V gene is TRBV28, the J gene TRBJ2-5; D not resolved. The CDR3 consists of 14 residues. The V gene lost 2 bases and the J gene lost 7 bases, with 14 bases spanning the gap. CDR1 and CDR2 from the germline V gene are MDHEN and SYDVKM. The CDR3 DNA sequence: TGTGCCAGCAGTTTAAGTCAGCCTCCGGGGACCCAGTACTTC. Protein sequence: CASSLSQPPGTQYF.

This clone was detected a few times. This rearrangement joins TRBV29-1 to TRBJ2-1, with 9 bases matching TRBD2. Germline V gene sequence: CDR1 SQVTM, CDR2 ANQGSEA. The CDR3 has 15 amino acids. Trimming cost V 5 bases and J 4 bases; bases outside gene matches: 9. The CDR3 loop is CSVTPRLAAYNEQFF. In nucleotides, the CDR3 is TGCAGCGTTACCCCTCGACTAGCGGCGTACAATGAGCAGTTCTTC.

This clone was counted between two and nine times. The chain recombines TRBV5-6 with TRBJ2-2; no clear D gene. The CDR3 spans 11 residues. The V end was cut by 6 bases, the J end by 5 bases, with 5 bases between. Germline V lookup: CDR1 SGHDT, CDR2 YYEEEE. CDR3 loop: CASTKTGELFF. Written as DNA, the CDR3 is TGTGCCAGCACTAAAACCGGGGAGCTGTTTTTT.